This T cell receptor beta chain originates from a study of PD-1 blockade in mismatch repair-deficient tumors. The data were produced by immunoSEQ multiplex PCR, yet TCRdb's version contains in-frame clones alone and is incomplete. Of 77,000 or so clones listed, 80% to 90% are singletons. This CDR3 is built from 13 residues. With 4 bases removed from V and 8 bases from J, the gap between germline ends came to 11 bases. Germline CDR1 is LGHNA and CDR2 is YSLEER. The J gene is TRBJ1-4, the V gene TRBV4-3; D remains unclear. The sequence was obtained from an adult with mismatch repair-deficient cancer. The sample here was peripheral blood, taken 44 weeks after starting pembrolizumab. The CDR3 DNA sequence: TGCGCCAGCAGCCGAACAATAAACGAAAAACTGTTTTTT. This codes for CASSRTINEKLFF.